This is a list of T cell receptor beta chains from one sample in a study of cytotoxic CD8 clonotypes in ibrutinib-treated CLL. Method: immunoSEQ multiplex PCR; TCRdb's copy keeps in-frame clones and lacks some. The top ten hold approximately 58% of the sample, which has 25,000 to 30,000 clones, more than 60% seen once. The sequences come from PBMCs, collected after 24 months of ibrutinib treatment. These receptors all stem from a human donor with chronic lymphocytic leukemia. Each CDR3 is given with its conserved first and last residue. The D gene is left open where the match is weak. Part of the rows lack a size; the others show once, few, many or a class for expanded clones.

>.|TRBJ2-7|TRBV10-2|few
CASQRDTSYEQYF
TGCGCCAGCCAGCGGGACACCTCCTACGAGCAGTACTTC
>TRBD1|TRBJ2-7|TRBV28|.
CASSFRTGSYEQYF
TGTGCCAGCAGTTTTCGGACAGGATCCTACGAGCAGTACTTC
>.|TRBJ1-5|TRBV6-6|.
CASTPWGEQPQHF
TGTGCCAGCACCCCTTGGGGGGAACAGCCCCAGCATTTT
>TRBD1|TRBJ2-7|TRBV6-6|.
CASSYGQGLIDEQYF
TGTGCCAGCAGTTACGGACAGGGTTTGATCGACGAGCAGTACTTC
>.|TRBJ2-7|TRBV4-1|.
CASSQDRGGKQYF
TGCGCCAGCAGCCAAGATCGGGGCGGAAAGCAGTACTTC
>TRBD2|TRBJ2-7|TRBV4-1|.
CASSQVERGGVYEQYF
TGCGCCAGCAGCCAAGTAGAGCGGGGGGGTGTCTACGAGCAGTACTTC
>.|TRBJ2-1|TRBV11-2|few
CASRLRGAPVEQFF
TGTGCCAGCAGACTCAGGGGGGCCCCTGTTGAGCAGTTCTTC
>.|TRBJ1-1|TRBV2|few
CATLGDDTEAFF
TGTGCCACCCTGGGGGATGACACTGAAGCTTTCTTT
>TRBD2|TRBJ2-3|TRBV5-1|many
CASGGLAGFGATDTQYF
TGCGCCAGCGGCGGGCTAGCGGGGTTCGGCGCCACAGATACGCAGTATTTT
>.|TRBJ1-5|TRBV4-1|.
CASSQDGGYSNQPQHF
TGCGCCAGCAGCCAAGATGGGGGATATAGCAATCAGCCCCAGCATTTT
>.|TRBJ1-5|TRBV5-6|.
CASSLGVWGNQPQHF
TGTGCCAGCAGCCTTGGAGTTTGGGGTAATCAGCCCCAGCATTTT
>TRBD2|TRBJ2-3|TRBV7-8|few
CASSQTSGGADTQYF
TGTGCCAGCAGCCAGACTAGCGGGGGGGCAGATACGCAGTATTTT
>.|TRBJ1-2|TRBV6-1|.
CASSEVRGRGSYGYTF
TGTGCCAGCAGTGAAGTTCGAGGGCGCGGGAGCTATGGCTACACCTTC
>TRBD1|TRBJ2-5|TRBV6-5|.
CASYGQGQETQYF
TGTGCCAGTTACGGACAGGGCCAAGAGACCCAGTACTTC
>TRBD2|TRBJ2-5|TRBV7-2|.
CASSLASLAGAGKTQYF
TGTGCCAGCAGCTTAGCCAGCCTAGCGGGGGCCGGGAAGACCCAGTACTTC
>.|TRBJ2-1|TRBV28|.
CASSKAPRAYNEQFF
TGTGCCAGCAGCAAGGCCCCCAGAGCCTACAATGAGCAGTTCTTC
>.|TRBJ2-7|TRBV5-1|.
CASSLDPGGGGSYEQYF
TGCGCCAGCAGCTTGGACCCCGGAGGGGGTGGCTCCTACGAGCAGTACTTC
>TRBD1|TRBJ1-4|TRBV19|.
CASSPGQQREKLFF
TGTGCCAGTAGTCCGGGACAGCAAAGGGAAAAACTGTTTTTT
>.|TRBJ1-2|TRBV5-1|large
CASSYLGSGYTF
TGCGCCAGCAGCTATCTCGGGTCGGGCTACACCTTC
>.|TRBJ1-3|TRBV14|.
CACGSNSGNTIYF
TGTGCCTGTGGGTCCAACTCTGGAAACACCATATATTTT
>.|TRBJ1-4|TRBV6-5|.
CASSQPGVAEKLFF
TGTGCCAGCAGTCAGCCAGGGGTTGCTGAAAAACTGTTTTTT
>.|TRBJ1-5|TRBV2|.
CASSEYSYSQPQHF
TGTGCCAGCAGTGAATACAGCTATTCTCAGCCCCAGCATTTT
>.|TRBJ2-5|TRBV25-1|.
CASSGAAQGSGTQYF
TGTGCCAGCAGCGGGGCAGCCCAGGGAAGCGGGACCCAGTACTTC
>.|TRBJ2-7|TRBV7-3|.
CASSLADSYEQYF
TGTGCCAGCAGTCTGGCAGACTCCTACGAGCAGTACTTC
>TRBD2|TRBJ2-5|TRBV30|.
CAWLAGAGETQYF
TGTGCCTGGCTAGCGGGGGCGGGGGAGACCCAGTACTTC
>TRBD2|TRBJ2-1|TRBV4-2|few
CASSQDGTSSYNEQFF
TGTGCCAGCAGCCAAGATGGGACTAGCTCCTACAATGAGCAGTTCTTC
>.|TRBJ1-1|TRBV5-1|few
CASSFGTYKIEAFF
TGCGCCAGCAGCTTCGGGACTTACAAGATTGAAGCTTTCTTT
>.|TRBJ1-1|TRBV9|.
CASTRQMNTEAFF
TGTGCCAGCACACGGCAGATGAACACTGAAGCTTTCTTT
>.|TRBJ2-2|TRBV7-2|once
CASSLGGATGELFF
TGTGCCAGCAGCCTAGGGGGGGCCACCGGGGAGCTGTTTTTT
>.|TRBJ2-7|TRBV30|.
CAWSGLGGNYEQYF
TGTGCCTGGAGCGGACTGGGTGGGAACTACGAGCAGTACTTC
>TRBD1|TRBJ1-3|TRBV18|.
CASSPRTGGAGSGNTIYF
TGTGCCAGCTCACCCCGGACAGGGGGCGCCGGCTCTGGAAACACCATATATTTT
>.|TRBJ2-3|TRBV5-8|few
CASSQEGPRERTDTQYF
TGCGCCAGCAGCCAAGAGGGGCCGCGGGAACGCACAGATACGCAGTATTTT
>.|TRBJ1-1|TRBV7-2|.
CASSPGLGAFF
TGTGCCAGCAGTCCCGGGCTTGGTGCTTTCTTT